Shown below are 3 T cell receptor beta chains from a single sample sequenced in a study of cytomegalovirus exposure and HLA in healthy donors. With 60 Vbeta and 13 Jbeta primers, the PCR was carried out. Assay used: immunoSEQ multiplex PCR; TCRdb lists only in-frame clones, some missing. The data show roughly 190,000 clones, about 84% seen once. The specimen was PBMCs. These TCRs come from a woman aged 25 to 45 in good health and CMV-seropositive.

The rearrangement links TRBV11-3 to TRBJ2-5; 11 bases match TRBD1. V shed 10 bases and J 4 bases; nucleotides not matched to a gene: 17. From germline, CDR1 is SGHNT and CDR2 YENEEA. This CDR3 has 17 amino acids. CDR3 coding DNA: TGTGCCACCCGACCCCGGGACAGGGGGGCTTCGCGAGAGACCCAGTACTTC. Residues: CATRPRDRGASRETQYF.

This sequence joins TRBV7-9 and TRBJ2-5, with D unclear. The CDR3 consists of 17 residues. Trimming took off 1 base at V and 0 bases at J, with 15 bases between the two ends. Germline CDR1 is SEHNR and CDR2 is FQNEAQ (reference sequence). CDR3: CASSLGARPPYQETQYF. The CDR3 bases are TGTGCCAGCAGCTTAGGGGCCAGGCCCCCGTACCAAGAGACCCAGTACTTC.

The V call is TRBV7-9, the J call TRBJ1-1, with 8 nucleotides matching TRBD1. J gave up 5 bases and V 5 bases, and 7 bases lay outside the gene matches. The germline V gene encodes CDR1 SEHNR and CDR2 FQNEAQ (reference sequence). The CDR3 is made up of 14 amino acids. The CDR3 DNA reads TGTGCCAGCAGCCCTGGACAGGGAAAGACTGAAGCTTTCTTT. Amino acids: CASSPGQGKTEAFF.